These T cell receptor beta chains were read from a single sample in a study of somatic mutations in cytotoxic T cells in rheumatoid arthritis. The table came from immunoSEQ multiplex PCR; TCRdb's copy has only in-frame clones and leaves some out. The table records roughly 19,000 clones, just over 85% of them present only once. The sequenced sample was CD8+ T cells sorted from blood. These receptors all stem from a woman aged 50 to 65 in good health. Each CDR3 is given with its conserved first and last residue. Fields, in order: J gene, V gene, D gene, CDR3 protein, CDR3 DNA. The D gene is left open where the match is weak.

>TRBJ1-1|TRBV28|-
CASETRDITENTEAFF
TGTGCCAGCGAGACCCGGGACATAACAGAGAACACTGAAGCTTTCTTT
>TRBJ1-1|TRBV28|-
CASSGFSNTEAFF
TGTGCCAGCTCGGGGTTCTCGAACACTGAAGCTTTCTTT
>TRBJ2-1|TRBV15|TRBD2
CATSGLAGGPDEQFF
TGTGCCACCAGCGGGCTAGCGGGGGGGCCGGATGAGCAGTTCTTC
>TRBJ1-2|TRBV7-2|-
CASSLGDTGRRRWGYTF
TGTGCCAGCAGCTTAGGGGACACAGGACGGAGAAGGTGGGGCTACACCTTC
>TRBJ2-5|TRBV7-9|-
CASSLAGGETQYF
TGTGCCAGCAGCTTAGCAGGGGGGGAGACCCAGTACTTC
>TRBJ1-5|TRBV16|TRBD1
CASSQFRGHGSNQPQHF
TGTGCCAGCAGCCAATTCAGGGGGCATGGGAGCAATCAGCCCCAGCATTTT
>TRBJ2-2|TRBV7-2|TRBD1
CASSPGQGPFTGELFF
TGTGCCAGCAGCCCCGGACAGGGCCCATTCACCGGGGAGCTGTTTTTT
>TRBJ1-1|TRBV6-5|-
CASSYSGPGWNTEAFF
TGTGCCAGCAGTTACTCAGGGCCAGGGTGGAACACTGAAGCTTTCTTT
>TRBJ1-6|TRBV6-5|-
CASSSLDSVSYSPLHF
TGTGCCAGCAGTTCCTTGGACAGTGTTTCATATTCACCCCTCCACTTT
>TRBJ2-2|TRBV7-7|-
CASSLRTANTGELFF
TGTGCTAGCAGCTTAAGAACGGCGAACACCGGGGAGCTGTTTTTT
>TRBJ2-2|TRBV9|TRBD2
CASSRASGSTGELFF
TGTGCCAGCAGTCGGGCTAGCGGGTCAACCGGGGAGCTGTTTTTT
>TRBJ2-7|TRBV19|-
CASSIKVTYEQYF
TGTGCCAGTAGTATTAAGGTTACCTACGAGCAGTACTTC
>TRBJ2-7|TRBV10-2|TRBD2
CASSESGRGRYEQYF
TGCGCCAGCAGTGAGTCGGGGCGGGGGAGGTACGAGCAGTACTTC